Each of the 22 T cell receptor beta chains below was sequenced from the same sample in a study of blood T cell repertoires in COVID-19. Generated by immunoSEQ multiplex PCR, the TCRdb table keeps only in-frame clones and is missing some. Of around 180,000 clones listed, approximately 84% are singletons. Sequenced material: peripheral blood. The source is a human donor in a cohort sampled during active COVID-19.

This chain joins TRBV9 and TRBJ2-1, with TRBD1 identical over 7 bases. In germline, CDR1 is SGDLS, CDR2 YYNGEE. Trimming at V came to 3 bases and at J to 4 bases, leaving 16 bases not matched to a gene. The CDR3 spans 18 residues. The CDR3 loop is CASSAPLSTGPKYNEQFF. The CDR3 bases are TGTGCCAGCAGCGCCCCCCTTTCGACAGGGCCCAAGTACAATGAGCAGTTCTTC.

This clone turned up a few times. The chain uses TRBV18 and TRBJ1-6; 7 bases map to TRBD1. J gave up 5 bases and V 3 bases, and 4 bases lay outside the gene matches. This CDR3 is 15 amino acids long. Germline-derived CDR1 and CDR2 are KGHSH and LQKENI. The CDR3 bases are TGTGCCAGCTCACCCGGGACAGCAGATAATTCACCCCTCCACTTT. Protein: CASSPGTADNSPLHF.

V gene TRBV19 combines with J gene TRBJ1-1; tentative D call: TRBD1 (5 bases). CDR1 is LNHDA, CDR2 SQIVND, per germline (reference sequence). The V end was cut by 4 bases, the J end by 3 bases, with 15 bases between. The CDR3 runs to 15 residues. The CDR3 spells CASSTSPARDTEAFF. CDR3 coding DNA: TGTGCCAGTAGTACTTCCCCCGCCAGGGACACTGAAGCTTTCTTT.

The V and J genes are TRBV25-1 and TRBJ2-7, with TRBD1 matching 8 bases. Germline V gene lookup returns CDR1 MGHDK and CDR2 SYGVNS. V dropped 4 bases and J dropped 2; count of bases not matched to a gene: 4. The CDR3 is made up of 14 amino acids. CDR3 protein: CASSAGQGTYEQYF. The DNA of the CDR3 is TGTGCCAGCAGTGCCGGACAGGGAACCTACGAGCAGTACTTC.

The chain couples TRBV9 to TRBJ2-7, with D tentatively TRBD2 (7 bases). This CDR3 has 15 residues. Deletions cut 4 bases from V and 2 bases from J, with 16 bases between. CDR1 SGDLS and CDR2 YYNGEE come from the germline V gene. In DNA, the CDR3 is TGTGCCAGCAGCCCTTCGCGGGGGCCACCCTACGAGCAGTACTTC. Protein sequence: CASSPSRGPPYEQYF.

The chain has TRBV5-4 and TRBJ2-2, with TRBD1 matching over 7 bases. The CDR3 is 16 amino acids. From germline, CDR1 is SGHNT and CDR2 YYREEE (reference sequence). The trim removed 4 bases at V and 0 bases at J, leaving 6 bases unmatched. The CDR3 DNA sequence: TGTGCCAGCAGCCAAGGGACAGTCGCGAACACCGGGGAGCTGTTTTTT. Its protein product is CASSQGTVANTGELFF.

The chain couples TRBV19 to TRBJ1-5; D is uncertain. Germline CDR1 LNHDA, CDR2 SQIVND (reference sequence). CDR3 size: 13 residues. Trimming shortened V by 3 bases and J by 9 bases, and 12 bases separated the two germline ends. The CDR3 DNA is TGTGCCAGTAGTATCGGGCACCGGGGGCCCCAGCATTTT. Amino acid sequence: CASSIGHRGPQHF.

The chain combines TRBV10-3 with TRBJ1-1; D may be TRBD1 (5 bases). The CDR3 runs to 13 residues. Germline V CDR1 and CDR2: ENHRY, SYGVKD. V shed 6 bases and J shed 3 bases, with 11 bases lying between them. CDR3 DNA: TGTGCCATCAGGACCGGGGGGGACACTGAAGCTTTCTTT. Its translation is CAIRTGGDTEAFF.

The gene calls are TRBV25-1 and TRBJ1-2, with D unresolved. CDR1 is MGHDK and CDR2 is SYGVNS in the germline V gene. V lost 7 bases to trimming and J lost 4 bases, with 13 bases between them. CDR3 size: 13 residues. Written as DNA, the CDR3 is TGTGCCAGCACCGGAGGAGTAGGCTATGGCTACACCTTC. Encoded protein: CASTGGVGYGYTF.

This clone showed up just once. The chain carries TRBV18 and TRBJ2-7; TRBD2 might be the D (6 bases). V lost 0 bases to trimming and J lost 3 bases, with 9 bases between them. Germline CDR1 KGHSH, CDR2 LQKENI. CDR3 length: 14 residues. The CDR3 DNA sequence: TGTGCCAGCTCACCACCGACGGGAGACTACGAGCAGTACTTC. Amino acid sequence: CASSPPTGDYEQYF.

The CDR3 DNA reads TGCGCCAGCAGCTTGGGAGGGATCCAAGAGACCCAGTACTTC. Its protein is CASSLGGIQETQYF. This chain links TRBV5-1 with TRBJ2-5; a possible D gene is TRBD2 (5 bases). The CDR3 consists of 14 residues. CDR1 is SGHRS and CDR2 is YFSETQ in the germline V gene. Trimming pared 0 bases from V and 1 base from J, leaving 7 bases between.

The CDR3 bases are TGTGCCAGAAGCACGGGGACTAGCGGGGGGGCCGGAGGGCAAGAGACCCAGTACTTC. The encoded protein is CARSTGTSGGAGGQETQYF. The rearrangement uses TRBV5-3 and TRBJ2-5; 16 bases match TRBD2. TRBV5-3 is flagged as an ORF with uncertain function. CDR3 length equals 19 residues. V lost 4 bases, J lost 2 bases, and 11 bases stayed unmatched.

The rearrangement links TRBV11-2 to TRBJ2-3; D might be TRBD2 (5 bases). Trimming removed 4 bases from V and 0 bases from J, with 8 bases in between. The CDR3 loop spans 14 amino acids. Germline V gene data show CDR1 as SGHAT and CDR2 as FQNNGV. CDR3 nucleotide sequence: TGTGCCAGCAGCTCGTTAGCGAGCACAGATACGCAGTATTTT. It specifies CASSSLASTDTQYF.

The chain joins TRBV18 to TRBJ1-4; possible D gene TRBD1, 6 bases. This CDR3 has 16 residues. Germline V gene sequence: CDR1 KGHSH, CDR2 LQKENI. Trimming left V 1 base short and J 8 bases short, with 17 bases between. CDR3 amino acids: CASSPRGQGILEKLFF. The CDR3 DNA reads as TGTGCCAGCTCACCACGGGGGCAGGGGATTCTGGAAAAACTGTTTTTT.

The V gene is TRBV2, the J gene TRBJ1-2; D might be TRBD1 (5 bases). CDR3 size: 15 residues. V lost 6 bases to trimming and J lost 1 base, with 15 bases between them. Per germline, CDR1 SNHLY and CDR2 FYNNEI. For the CDR3, the DNA is TGTGCCAGCAGCCCTTCCTTAGACAGTAACTATGGCTACACCTTC. It yields the protein CASSPSLDSNYGYTF.

The CDR3 loop reads CASSLEGGWTDTQYF. The CDR3 DNA reads TGTGCCAGCAGCTTGGAAGGGGGTTGGACAGATACGCAGTATTTT. The rearrangement uses TRBV5-4 and TRBJ2-3; TRBD1 is a possible D gene (6 bases). Germline assignment: CDR1 SGHNT and CDR2 YYREEE (reference sequence). Trimming stripped 0 bases from V and 3 bases from J, with 11 bases between. The CDR3 sequence is 15 residues long.

This chain connects TRBV19 to TRBJ2-7; 9 positions match TRBD1. Germline loops: CDR1 LNHDA, CDR2 SQIVND (reference sequence). The V gene end was trimmed by 6 bases and the J gene end by 6 bases; junction bases not matched to a gene: 9. This CDR3 region has 14 residues. The CDR3 DNA reads as TGTGCCAGTAGAGAGGGGGACAGGGAAACCGAGCAGTACTTC. This codes for CASREGDRETEQYF.

The rearrangement uses TRBV5-1 and TRBJ2-2, with no clear D. Trimming stripped 2 bases from V and 4 bases from J, with 15 bases between. Germline CDR1 and CDR2: SGHRS and YFSETQ. This CDR3 contains 16 residues. The CDR3: CASSLVFDPGTGELFF. Here the CDR3 DNA reads TGCGCCAGCAGCTTAGTTTTCGACCCAGGCACCGGGGAGCTGTTTTTT.

This clone occurred a few times. The V and J genes are TRBV4-1 and TRBJ1-4; D is possibly TRBD1 (6 bases). The V end lost 3 bases, the J end lost 4 bases, and 12 bases lay between the germline ends. The CDR3 length is 15 residues. CDR1 and CDR2 from the germline V gene are MGHRA and YSYEKL. For the CDR3, the DNA is TGCGCCAGCAGCCAGGTACAGGGCTTTAATGAAAAACTGTTTTTT. Its translation is CASSQVQGFNEKLFF.

The V call is TRBV7-8, the J call TRBJ2-3, with 9 bases that match TRBD2. The CDR3 runs 11 residues. Germline V gene lookup returns CDR1 SGHVS and CDR2 FQNEAQ. V lost 5 bases, J lost 12 bases, and 3 bases stayed unmatched. The CDR3 spells CASSRGGAQYF. The CDR3 nucleotides read TGTGCCAGCAGCCGCGGGGGGGCCCAGTATTTT.

The chain couples TRBV9 to TRBJ1-4; D possibly corresponds to TRBD1 (6 bases). CDR1 SGDLS and CDR2 YYNGEE come from the germline V gene. The V end was cut by 3 bases, the J end by 3 bases, with 12 bases between. The CDR3 loop spans 15 amino acids. CDR3 loop: CASSARTAANEKLFF. CDR3 sequence (DNA): TGTGCCAGCAGCGCCCGGACAGCGGCTAATGAAAAACTGTTTTTT.

Points on this clone: The identical CDR3 is also encoded by other nucleotide sequences in the sample. This chain uses TRBV5-1 with TRBJ1-6; D call uncertain. The V end lost 7 bases, the J end lost 0 bases, and 5 bases lay between the germline ends. Germline assignment: CDR1 SGHRS and CDR2 YFSETQ. There are 13 residues in the CDR3. The CDR3 here is CASRSSYNSPLHF. The CDR3 coding sequence is TGCGCCAGCCGTAGCTCCTATAATTCACCCCTCCACTTT. The full variable domain, with the rest looked up from reference TRBV5-1 and TRBJ1-6, is KAGVTQTPRYLIKTRGQQVTLSCSPISGHRSVSWYQQTPGQGLQFLFEYFSETQRNKGNFPGRFSGRQFSNSRSEMNVSTLELGDSALYLCASRSSYNSPLHFGNGTRLTVT.